This T cell receptor (beta chain) was found in a study of cytomegalovirus exposure and HLA in healthy donors. Study results and caveats: A cluster of highly shared sequence variants was likely a sequencing artifact.

This clone appeared once. Its cognate antigen is unknown. Germline CDR1 is SGHRS and CDR2 is YFSETQ. The V and J ends lost 0 bases and 10 bases, in that order; junction bases with no gene match: 5. CDR3 length: 14 amino acids. The PCR contained 60 Vbeta and 13 Jbeta primers. The method was immunoSEQ multiplex PCR; TCRdb's version includes in-frame clones alone and lacks a portion of them. The repertoire consists of 130,000 to 150,000 clones, with about 70% occurring once and the leading ten covering approximately 4%. What was sequenced was PBMCs. The chain employs TRBV5-1 and TRBJ2-1; 9 bases align to TRBD2. This receptor was taken from a man aged 18-30 years in good health and CMV-seronegative. In nucleotides, the CDR3 is TGCGCCAGCAGCTTGGGAGCGGGAGGACGGGAGCAGTTCTTC. Translated: CASSLGAGGREQFF.